A selection of T cell receptor beta chains follows, all from one sample in a study of T cell responses to AZD1222 COVID-19 vaccine. Generated by immunoSEQ multiplex PCR, the TCRdb table keeps only in-frame clones and is missing some. Here the sample spans hundreds of thousands of clones, around 93% being singletons. Sequenced here: peripheral blood, sampled on day 0 of MenACWY control vaccination. The receptor source for this set is an adult in good health. The CDR3 runs from the conserved cysteine through the conserved F or W. The order of the fields is V gene, J gene, clone size, D gene, CDR3 protein, CDR3 DNA. The D gene is left open where the match is weak. Rows may omit the clone size; those that give it use once, few, many or a size class.

V: TRBV3-1/TRBV3-2; J: TRBJ2-7; size: -; D: TRBD2; CDR3: CASSQVLAGGQYF; DNA: TGTGCCAGCAGCCAAGTACTAGCGGGGGGGCAGTACTTC
V: TRBV6-4; J: TRBJ2-3; size: -; D: TRBD2; CDR3: CASSGTSGGTDTQYF; DNA: TGTGCCAGCAGTGGGACTAGCGGGGGCACAGATACGCAGTATTTT
V: TRBV28; J: TRBJ1-6; size: once; D: -; CDR3: CATIGGVPALHF; DNA: TGTGCCACCATCGGGGGGGTGCCGGCCCTCCACTTT
V: TRBV3-1/TRBV3-2; J: TRBJ1-3; size: -; D: TRBD1; CDR3: CASSQGTGGSGNTIYF; DNA: TGTGCCAGCAGCCAAGGGACAGGCGGCTCTGGAAACACCATATATTTT
V: TRBV27; J: TRBJ2-7; size: once; D: -; CDR3: CASSLKDTPSYEQYF; DNA: TGTGCCAGCAGTCTCAAGGACACGCCGAGTTACGAGCAGTACTTC
V: TRBV5-1; J: TRBJ1-4; size: -; D: TRBD1; CDR3: CASSSEGQGPTF; DNA: TGCGCCAGCAGCTCGGAGGGACAGGGGCCGACTTTT
V: TRBV9; J: TRBJ2-1; size: -; D: -; CDR3: CASSEGVSPQGEQFF; DNA: TGTGCCAGCAGCGAAGGTGTTTCCCCCCAGGGTGAGCAGTTCTTC
V: TRBV6-5; J: TRBJ2-7; size: once; D: TRBD2; CDR3: CASSPLAGRSYEQYF; DNA: TGTGCCAGCAGTCCCCTAGCGGGGCGTTCCTACGAGCAGTACTTC
V: TRBV6-1; J: TRBJ1-4; size: -; D: TRBD1; CDR3: CASSDGQGAGEKLFF; DNA: TGTGCCAGCAGTGATGGACAGGGGGCAGGTGAAAAACTGTTTTTT
V: TRBV2; J: TRBJ1-2; size: -; D: TRBD1; CDR3: CASSEVQGGYGYTF; DNA: TGTGCCAGCAGTGAAGTGCAGGGGGGCTATGGCTACACCTTC
V: TRBV7-9; J: TRBJ1-2; size: -; D: -; CDR3: CASSLGHNYGYTF; DNA: TGTGCCAGCAGCTTAGGGCACAACTATGGCTACACCTTC
V: TRBV3-1/TRBV3-2; J: TRBJ2-7; size: -; D: -; CDR3: CASSQVAGSYEQYF; DNA: TGTGCCAGCAGCCAAGTCGCAGGGTCCTACGAGCAGTACTTC
V: TRBV6-2/TRBV6-3; J: TRBJ1-5; size: -; D: -; CDR3: CASSYGGNQPQHF; DNA: TGTGCCAGCAGTTACGGGGGTAATCAGCCCCAGCATTTT
V: TRBV6-2/TRBV6-3; J: TRBJ1-2; size: -; D: TRBD1; CDR3: CASSGNRGNYGYTF; DNA: TGTGCCAGCAGTGGAAACAGGGGTAACTATGGCTACACCTTC
V: TRBV3-1/TRBV3-2; J: TRBJ1-5; size: -; D: -; CDR3: CASSRFAGDQPQHF; DNA: TGTGCCAGCAGCCGATTTGCAGGGGATCAGCCCCAGCATTTT
V: TRBV25-1; J: TRBJ2-5; size: -; D: TRBD2; CDR3: CASSPTSGQETQYF; DNA: TGTGCCAGCAGTCCGACTAGCGGGCAAGAGACCCAGTACTTC
V: TRBV23-1; J: TRBJ1-1; size: -; D: TRBD1; CDR3: CASSHPTGAITEAFF; DNA: TGCGCCAGCAGTCACCCCACAGGGGCAATCACTGAAGCTTTCTTT
V: TRBV3-1/TRBV3-2; J: TRBJ1-2; size: once; D: -; CDR3: CASSTASGVYGYTF; DNA: TGTGCCAGCAGCACCGCCTCAGGGGTGTATGGCTACACCTTC
V: TRBV6-5; J: TRBJ1-1; size: -; D: -; CDR3: CASSWGLGARPTEAFF; DNA: TGTGCCAGCAGTTGGGGCCTGGGGGCACGGCCCACTGAAGCTTTCTTT
V: TRBV2; J: TRBJ2-7; size: -; D: -; CDR3: CASGREYEQYF; DNA: TGTGCCAGCGGCAGGGAGTACGAGCAGTACTTC
V: TRBV3-1/TRBV3-2; J: TRBJ1-4; size: few; D: -; CDR3: CASSQARAKLFF; DNA: TGTGCCAGCAGCCAAGCCCGGGCGAAACTGTTTTTT
V: TRBV3-1/TRBV3-2; J: TRBJ1-4; size: -; D: -; CDR3: CASSQATGIRANEKLFF; DNA: TGTGCCAGCAGCCAAGCAACAGGGATCAGGGCGAATGAAAAACTGTTTTTT
V: TRBV6-5; J: TRBJ1-4; size: -; D: -; CDR3: CASSSGAVGEKLFF; DNA: TGTGCCAGCAGCAGTGGGGCGGTAGGAGAAAAACTGTTTTTT
V: TRBV18; J: TRBJ1-1; size: -; D: -; CDR3: CASSPRRDGQGTEAFF; DNA: TGTGCCAGCTCACCAAGACGCGACGGTCAGGGAACTGAAGCTTTCTTT
V: TRBV7-9; J: TRBJ1-5; size: -; D: -; CDR3: CASSLGGAGIQPQHF; DNA: TGTGCCAGCAGCTTAGGGGGTGCAGGCATCCAGCCCCAGCATTTT
V: TRBV25-1; J: TRBJ2-2; size: -; D: -; CDR3: CASSAQGTGELFF; DNA: TGTGCCAGCAGTGCCCAGGGGACCGGGGAGCTGTTTTTT
V: TRBV6-5; J: TRBJ1-6; size: medium-sized; D: -; CDR3: CASSPAGGVQSPLHF; DNA: TGTGCCAGCAGCCCCGCCGGGGGGGTGCAGTCACCCCTCCACTTT
V: TRBV11-2; J: TRBJ1-3; size: few; D: TRBD1; CDR3: CASSKLQGDYGNTIYF; DNA: TGTGCCAGCAGCAAACTTCAGGGGGATTATGGAAACACCATATATTTT
V: TRBV2; J: TRBJ1-4; size: -; D: -; CDR3: CASSAQEISGEKLFF; DNA: TGTGCCAGCAGTGCACAGGAGATTTCGGGGGAAAAACTGTTTTTT
V: TRBV6-4; J: TRBJ1-3; size: -; D: -; CDR3: CASSLHGGLQSSGNTIYF; DNA: TGTGCCAGCAGCTTACATGGAGGTCTTCAGAGCTCTGGAAACACCATATATTTT
V: TRBV5-1; J: TRBJ2-7; size: -; D: -; CDR3: CASSLVSGSYEQYF; DNA: TGCGCCAGCAGCTTGGTGTCCGGGTCGTATGAGCAGTACTTC
V: TRBV12-3/TRBV12-4; J: TRBJ1-1; size: -; D: -; CDR3: CASSPRWTEAFF; DNA: TGTGCCAGCAGTCCCCGTTGGACTGAAGCTTTCTTT
V: TRBV7-2; J: TRBJ2-7; size: -; D: -; CDR3: CASSSNRDYEQYF; DNA: TGTGCCAGCAGCTCCAACAGGGACTACGAGCAGTACTTC
V: TRBV7-9; J: TRBJ1-2; size: -; D: -; CDR3: CASSLAQGSGYTF; DNA: TGTGCCAGCAGCTTAGCGCAGGGCTCTGGCTACACCTTC
V: TRBV2; J: TRBJ1-6; size: once; D: -; CDR3: CASSQRRAYNSPLHF; DNA: TGTGCCAGCAGTCAAAGGAGGGCCTATAATTCACCCCTCCACTTT
V: TRBV7-9; J: TRBJ2-5; size: -; D: -; CDR3: CASSLDGTQAETQYF; DNA: TGTGCCAGCAGCCTCGATGGCACCCAGGCGGAGACCCAGTACTTC
V: TRBV28; J: TRBJ1-1; size: -; D: -; CDR3: CASSLGATEAFF; DNA: TGTGCCAGCAGTTTAGGAGCCACTGAAGCTTTCTTT
V: TRBV18; J: TRBJ2-7; size: -; D: -; CDR3: CASSPEISGYEQYF; DNA: TGTGCCAGCTCACCAGAGATTTCAGGGTACGAGCAGTACTTC
V: TRBV18; J: TRBJ1-6; size: -; D: -; CDR3: CASSPIGQSTPRRSPLHF; DNA: TGTGCCAGCTCACCAATTGGACAGTCTACTCCGCGGCGTTCACCCCTCCACTTT
V: TRBV2; J: TRBJ1-5; size: -; D: -; CDR3: CASSEAQGWVQPQHF; DNA: TGTGCCAGCAGTGAAGCGCAGGGGTGGGTACAGCCCCAGCATTTT
V: TRBV5-3; J: TRBJ1-1; size: -; D: -; CDR3: CARSLGGQNTEAFF; DNA: TGTGCCAGAAGCTTGGGGGGACAAAACACTGAAGCTTTCTTT
V: TRBV28; J: TRBJ1-5; size: -; D: TRBD1; CDR3: CASKGGQRYQPQHF; DNA: TGTGCCAGCAAGGGGGGACAGAGATATCAGCCCCAGCATTTT
V: TRBV5-1; J: TRBJ1-6; size: -; D: -; CDR3: CASSLGPRYNSPLHF; DNA: TGCGCCAGCAGCTTGGGGCCGCGTTATAATTCACCCCTCCACTTT
V: TRBV28; J: TRBJ1-1; size: few; D: TRBD1; CDR3: CASSLRTGGKEAFF; DNA: TGTGCCAGCAGTCTTAGGACAGGGGGCAAGGAAGCTTTCTTT
V: TRBV13; J: TRBJ1-3; size: few; D: -; CDR3: CASSPGRGRAGNTIYF; DNA: TGTGCCAGCAGCCCCGGCAGGGGCAGGGCTGGAAACACCATATATTTT
V: TRBV11-2; J: TRBJ1-5; size: -; D: -; CDR3: CASSPNRDRQPQHF; DNA: TGTGCCAGCAGTCCCAATCGCGACAGGCAGCCCCAGCATTTT
V: TRBV25-1; J: TRBJ1-1; size: -; D: -; CDR3: CASSSMNTEAFF; DNA: TGTGCCAGCAGTTCCATGAACACTGAAGCTTTCTTT
V: TRBV19; J: TRBJ1-1; size: -; D: TRBD1; CDR3: CATRDRPDTEAFF; DNA: TGTGCCACCAGGGACAGGCCCGACACTGAAGCTTTCTTT
V: TRBV7-7; J: TRBJ2-2; size: -; D: -; CDR3: CASSLARGIGELFF; DNA: TGTGCTAGCAGCTTAGCCAGGGGTATCGGGGAGCTGTTTTTT
V: TRBV5-8; J: TRBJ2-3; size: -; D: -; CDR3: CASSPTWTVESDTQYF; DNA: TGTGCCAGCAGCCCAACATGGACAGTAGAATCAGATACGCAGTATTTT
V: TRBV5-1; J: TRBJ2-3; size: -; D: -; CDR3: CASSLEQYTDTQYF; DNA: TGCGCCAGCAGCTTGGAACAGTACACAGATACGCAGTATTTT
V: TRBV4-1; J: TRBJ1-6; size: -; D: -; CDR3: CASSQEATRRDSPLHF; DNA: TGCGCCAGCAGCCAAGAGGCGACGCGCAGGGATTCACCCCTCCACTTT
V: TRBV6-5; J: TRBJ2-1; size: -; D: -; CDR3: CASSPTRYEQFF; DNA: TGTGCCAGCAGCCCCACTAGGTATGAGCAGTTCTTC
V: TRBV6-6; J: TRBJ2-7; size: once; D: TRBD1; CDR3: CASRIGQAYEQYF; DNA: TGTGCCAGCAGGATCGGACAGGCATACGAGCAGTACTTC
V: TRBV6-2/TRBV6-3; J: TRBJ1-2; size: once; D: TRBD1; CDR3: CASSTTRDSRFYGYTF; DNA: TGTGCCAGCAGCACCACCCGGGACAGCAGATTCTATGGCTACACCTTC